The rows below give T cell receptor beta chains drawn from one sample of a study of radiotherapy plus CTLA-4 blockade in lung cancer. The repertoire was sequenced with immunoSEQ multiplex PCR; TCRdb's copy has only in-frame clones and lacks some. The sample gives some 120,000 clones, more than 65% of which show up once; 3.3% is in the top ten. The material sequenced was peripheral blood, taken from a patient treated with radiotherapy plus ipilimumab. Receptors were obtained from a human donor with non-small cell lung cancer that progressed on radiotherapy plus ipilimumab. Some clones in this sample may be carry-over from other donors' samples. CDR3s include the opening cysteine and the closing phenylalanine or tryptophan. A D gene is named only where the DNA matches it firmly. The size entry is marked missing in some rows and otherwise reads once, few, many or a size class.

V gene	clone size	D gene	J gene	CDR3 protein	CDR3 DNA
TRBV5-1	once	-	TRBJ2-7	CASSLNGDHQYF	TGCGCCAGCAGCTTAAATGGGGACCACCAGTACTTC
TRBV5-1	-	TRBD1	TRBJ2-7	CASSEGTGGLYEQYF	TGCGCCAGCAGCGAGGGGACAGGGGGGCTCTACGAGCAGTACTTC
TRBV2	-	-	TRBJ2-6	CASSERVFVSGANVLTF	TGTGCCAGCAGTGAACGGGTCTTCGTCTCTGGGGCCAACGTCCTGACTTTC
TRBV5-1	-	-	TRBJ2-5	CASSFDTATLYF	TGCGCCAGCAGCTTTGACACCGCGACTTTATACTTC
TRBV11-1	-	-	TRBJ2-5	CASSLKRHGLGETQYF	TGTGCCAGCAGCTTAAAGAGACATGGGCTGGGGGAGACCCAGTACTTC
TRBV28	-	TRBD1	TRBJ1-2	CASRDGTVYGYTF	TGTGCCAGCAGAGACGGGACAGTCTATGGCTACACCTTC
TRBV30	-	TRBD1	TRBJ1-2	CACPGGRSSLYGYTF	TGTGCCTGCCCAGGGGGCCGATCCTCACTATATGGCTACACCTTC
TRBV5-4	-	-	TRBJ1-6	CASSVDGFGNSPLHF	TGTGCCAGCAGCGTGGACGGGTTCGGGAATTCACCCCTCCACTTT
TRBV2	-	TRBD1	TRBJ2-7	CASTLEGQGGSEQYF	TGTGCCAGCACCTTGGAGGGACAGGGGGGTAGCGAGCAGTACTTC
TRBV7-9	few	-	TRBJ1-4	CASSWQGSEKLFF	TGTGCCAGCAGCTGGCAGGGGAGTGAAAAACTGTTTTTT
TRBV7-8	once	-	TRBJ1-4	CASSLDRSATNEKLFF	TGTGCCAGCAGCTTAGACAGGAGTGCAACTAATGAAAAACTGTTTTTT
TRBV7-6	-	-	TRBJ1-2	CASSLGPGSYGYTF	TGTGCCAGCAGCTTAGGTCCAGGGTCCTATGGCTACACCTTC
TRBV4-2	-	-	TRBJ1-3	CASSQDPVSGNTIYF	TGTGCCAGCAGCCAAGATCCAGTCTCTGGAAACACCATATATTTT
TRBV6-1	-	-	TRBJ1-5	CASSSNQPQHF	TGCGCCAGCAGTTCAAATCAGCCCCAGCATTTT
TRBV5-1	-	-	TRBJ2-2	CASSLSRGDTGELFF	TGCGCCAGCAGCTTGAGTAGGGGAGACACCGGGGAGCTGTTTTTT
TRBV5-1	-	TRBD1	TRBJ1-1	CASSSQGANTEAFF	TGCGCCAGCAGCTCACAGGGGGCGAACACTGAAGCTTTCTTT
TRBV28	-	-	TRBJ1-2	CASSSRQLYGYTF	TGTGCCAGCAGTTCCCGACAGCTTTATGGCTACACCTTC
TRBV5-4	-	-	TRBJ2-5	CASSVPGRETQYF	TGTGCCAGCAGCGTCCCGGGCCGGGAGACCCAGTACTTC
TRBV7-3	-	-	TRBJ1-1	CASSPNTGPTEAFF	TGTGCCAGCAGCCCTAATACAGGGCCCACTGAAGCCTTCTTT
TRBV5-4	-	TRBD2	TRBJ2-7	CASSLAVAAGGTYEQYF	TGTGCCAGCAGCTTGGCTGTGGCAGCGGGGGGCACCTACGAGCAGTACTTC
TRBV6-1	-	TRBD1	TRBJ1-6	CASSYSQGPGSPLHF	TGTGCCAGCAGCTATTCACAGGGGCCTGGTTCACCCCTCCACTTT
TRBV7-2	-	-	TRBJ2-7	CASSGTFDAYEQYF	TGTGCCAGCAGCGGGACGTTCGACGCCTACGAGCAGTACTTC
TRBV5-1	-	-	TRBJ2-1	CASSLAREHEQFF	TGCGCCAGCAGCTTGGCCCGGGAACATGAGCAGTTCTTC
TRBV7-2	-	-	TRBJ1-2	CASSPPGGGYGVGYTF	TGTGCCAGCAGCCCACCCGGGGGGGGGTACGGGGTAGGCTACACCTTC
TRBV7-9	-	-	TRBJ1-6	CASSFLRQNNSPLHF	TGTGCCAGCAGCTTTCTTAGACAGAATAATTCACCCCTCCACTTT
TRBV4-2	-	-	TRBJ2-7	CASSPQRVIYEQYF	TGTGCCAGCAGCCCTCAGAGGGTGATCTACGAGCAGTACTTC
TRBV5-3	-	-	TRBJ1-4	CARRPGDTRSTNEKLFF	TGTGCCAGACGGCCCGGGGACACCCGCTCAACTAATGAAAAACTGTTTTTT
TRBV21-1	-	-	TRBJ1-3	CASSSPQGPGNTIYF	TGTGCCAGCAGCAGCCCCCAGGGCCCTGGAAACACCATATATTTT
TRBV19	-	-	TRBJ2-1	CASSMLAGQRSNEQFF	TGTGCCAGTAGTATGCTTGCGGGACAGCGATCCAATGAGCAGTTCTTC
TRBV5-6	-	-	TRBJ2-1	CASSLRWVNEQFF	TGTGCCAGCAGCCTTAGGTGGGTAAATGAGCAGTTCTTC
TRBV6-5	-	-	TRBJ2-7	CASRVPATYEQYF	TGTGCCAGCAGGGTGCCTGCCACCTACGAGCAGTACTTC
TRBV4-2	-	-	TRBJ1-4	CASSPQGTNEKLFF	TGTGCCAGCAGCCCTCAGGGAACTAATGAAAAACTGTTTTTT
TRBV5-6	-	-	TRBJ2-6	CASSLVYSGANVLTF	TGTGCCAGCAGCTTGGTTTACTCTGGGGCCAACGTCCTGACTTTC
TRBV11-2	-	-	TRBJ2-4	CASSFGQIEIAKNIQYF	TGTGCCAGCAGCTTCGGGCAGATCGAAATAGCCAAAAACATTCAGTACTTC
TRBV5-1	-	TRBD1	TRBJ2-2	CASSYPGQGGGDTGELFF	TGCGCCAGCAGCTACCCGGGACAGGGAGGCGGCGACACCGGGGAGCTGTTTTTT
TRBV4-3	-	TRBD1	TRBJ1-2	CASSQHGQGEGYTF	TGCGCCAGCAGCCAACACGGACAGGGCGAGGGCTACACCTTC
TRBV18	-	TRBD1	TRBJ2-7	CASSPETGVEQYF	TGTGCCAGCTCACCAGAAACAGGGGTTGAGCAGTACTTC
TRBV18	-	-	TRBJ1-1	CASSTGGNTEAFF	TGTGCCAGCTCAACGGGGGGGAACACTGAAGCTTTCTTT
TRBV5-1	-	-	TRBJ2-7	CASSWGDDLYEQYF	TGCGCCAGCAGCTGGGGGGACGACCTATACGAGCAGTACTTC
TRBV5-1	-	-	TRBJ1-6	CASRAGDSPLHF	TGCGCCAGCAGGGCGGGGGATTCACCCCTCCACTTT
TRBV6-5	-	TRBD1	TRBJ2-2	CASSPDRGRSGELFF	TGTGCCAGCAGCCCCGACAGGGGTAGATCCGGGGAGCTGTTTTTT
TRBV27	-	TRBD1	TRBJ1-2	CASSLFSSTGKGNYGYTF	TGTGCCAGCAGTTTATTCAGCTCGACAGGGAAGGGTAACTATGGCTACACCTTC
TRBV14	-	-	TRBJ1-1	CASSQPWAGATEAFF	TGTGCCAGCAGCCAACCTTGGGCAGGGGCCACTGAAGCTTTCTTT
TRBV10-1	-	-	TRBJ1-6	CASSEWGGPASYNSPLHF	TGCGCCAGCAGTGAGTGGGGCGGGCCCGCGTCCTATAATTCACCCCTCCACTTT
TRBV7-6	-	-	TRBJ1-2	CASSPPLAGANYGYTF	TGTGCCAGCAGCCCACCCCTCGCAGGGGCGAATTATGGCTACACCTTC
TRBV15	-	TRBD2	TRBJ2-1	CATSRDLAGGRNEQFF	TGTGCCACCAGCAGAGATCTAGCGGGGGGGCGCAATGAGCAGTTCTTC
TRBV5-1	-	-	TRBJ2-3	CASSFMAGVTDTQYF	TGCGCCAGCAGCTTCATGGCAGGGGTAACAGATACGCAGTATTTT
TRBV4-3	-	TRBD1	TRBJ2-7	CASSQDLGGTGGDEQYF	TGCGCCAGCAGCCAAGATCTGGGGGGGACAGGGGGAGACGAGCAGTACTTC